This T cell receptor beta chain was observed in a study of cytomegalovirus exposure and HLA in healthy donors. PCR used 60 Vbeta primers and 13 Jbeta primers. Method: immunoSEQ multiplex PCR; TCRdb's copy keeps in-frame clones and lacks some. In the table there are tens of thousands of clones, roughly 70% of which are singletons. Study-wide points: TCR beta V segments were, for the most part, productive about 87% or about 30% of the time in an earlier analysis. Per a later analysis, 15,000 to 20,000 TCR beta sequences showed association with HLA alleles at 0.05 false discovery rate. In a later analysis, across HLA loci, associated TCR counts were highest for DRB1, lowest for HLA-C.

As to this clone: Its target is unknown. Because the CDR3's place on the DNA is in doubt, the DNA is left out and the CDR3 is given as listed by TCRdb.

The CDR3 totals 13 residues, both ends included. Germline-derived CDR1 and CDR2 are ENHRY and SYGVKD. Sequencing used PBMCs. The chain uses TRBV10-3 and TRBJ1-1. This TCR came from a man between 60 and 70 years old in good health and CMV-seropositive. CDR3 amino acids: CAISSSGNTEAFF.